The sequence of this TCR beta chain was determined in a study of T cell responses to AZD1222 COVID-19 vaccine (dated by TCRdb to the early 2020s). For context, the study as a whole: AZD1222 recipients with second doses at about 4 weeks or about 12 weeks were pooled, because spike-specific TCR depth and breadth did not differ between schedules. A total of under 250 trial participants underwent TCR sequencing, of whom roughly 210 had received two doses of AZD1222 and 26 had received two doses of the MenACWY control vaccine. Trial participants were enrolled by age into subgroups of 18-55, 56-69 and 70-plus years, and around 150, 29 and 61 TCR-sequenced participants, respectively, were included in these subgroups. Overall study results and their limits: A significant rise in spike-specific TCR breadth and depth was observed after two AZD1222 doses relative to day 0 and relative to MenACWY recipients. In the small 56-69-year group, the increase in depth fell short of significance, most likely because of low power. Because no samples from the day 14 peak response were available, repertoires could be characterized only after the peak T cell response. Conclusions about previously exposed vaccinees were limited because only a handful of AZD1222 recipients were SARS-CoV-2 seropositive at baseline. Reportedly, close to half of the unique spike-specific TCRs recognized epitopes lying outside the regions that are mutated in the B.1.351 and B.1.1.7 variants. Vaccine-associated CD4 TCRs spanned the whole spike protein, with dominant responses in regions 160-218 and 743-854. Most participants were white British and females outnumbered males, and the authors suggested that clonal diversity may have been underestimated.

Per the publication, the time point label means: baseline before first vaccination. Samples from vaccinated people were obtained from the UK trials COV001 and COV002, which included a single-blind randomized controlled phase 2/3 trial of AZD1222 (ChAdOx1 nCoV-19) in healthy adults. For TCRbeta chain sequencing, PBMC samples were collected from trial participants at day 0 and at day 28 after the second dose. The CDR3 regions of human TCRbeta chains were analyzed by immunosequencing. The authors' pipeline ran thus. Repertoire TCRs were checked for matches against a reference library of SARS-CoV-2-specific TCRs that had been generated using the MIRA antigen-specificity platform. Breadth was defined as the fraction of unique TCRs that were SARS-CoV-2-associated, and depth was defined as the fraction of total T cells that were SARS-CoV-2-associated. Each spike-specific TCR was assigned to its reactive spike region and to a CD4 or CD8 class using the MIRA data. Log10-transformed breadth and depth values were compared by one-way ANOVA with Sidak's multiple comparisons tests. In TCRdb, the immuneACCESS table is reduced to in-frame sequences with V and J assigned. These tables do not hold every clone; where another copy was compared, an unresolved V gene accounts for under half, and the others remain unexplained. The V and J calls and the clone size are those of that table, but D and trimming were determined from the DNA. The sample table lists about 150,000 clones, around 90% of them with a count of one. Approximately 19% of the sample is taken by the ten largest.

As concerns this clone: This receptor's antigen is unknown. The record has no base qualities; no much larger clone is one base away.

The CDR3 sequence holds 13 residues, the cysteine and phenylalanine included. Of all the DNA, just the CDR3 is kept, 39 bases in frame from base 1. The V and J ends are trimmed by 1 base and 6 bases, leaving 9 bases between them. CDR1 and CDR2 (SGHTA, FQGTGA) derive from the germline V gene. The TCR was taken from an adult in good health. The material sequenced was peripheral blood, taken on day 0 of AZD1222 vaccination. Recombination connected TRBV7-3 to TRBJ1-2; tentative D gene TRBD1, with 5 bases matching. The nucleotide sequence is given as TGTGCCAGCAGCTTAAACCCCAGGGATGGCTACACCTTC. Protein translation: CASSLNPRDGYTF.